The next 23 T cell receptor beta chains were all read from a single sample in a study of shared clonotypes between healthy human individuals. Assay used: immunoSEQ multiplex PCR; TCRdb lists only in-frame clones, some missing. The profile shows 450,000 to 500,000 clones, about 79% of them singletons. Sequencing used PBMCs. These receptors came from a woman between 40 and 50 years old in good health. Some clones in this sample may be carry-over from other donors' samples.

The CDR3 region has the DNA TGTGCCAGCAGCCCACAGAGGGTAGGGGGCTACACCTTC. This codes for CASSPQRVGGYTF. The chain has TRBV7-8 and TRBJ1-2; D not certain. This CDR3 is built from 13 residues. Germline-derived CDR1 and CDR2 are SGHVS and FQNEAQ. V was cut by 5 bases and J by 8 bases, with 15 bases left in between.

The genes are TRBV10-2 and TRBJ1-5; possibly TRBD1 for D (6 bases). V lost 2 bases, J lost 10 bases, and 12 bases lay in between. CDR3 length equals 13 residues. Germline V lookup: CDR1 WSHSY, CDR2 SAAADI. The CDR3 reads CASSERGAFPQHF. CDR3 sequence (DNA): TGCGCCAGCAGTGAGAGGGGGGCCTTTCCCCAGCATTTT.

The V call is TRBV6-1, the J call TRBJ1-1; 9 bases line up with TRBD1. Germline V lookup: CDR1 MNHNS, CDR2 SASEGT. The length of the CDR3 is 13 residues. V was clipped by 8 bases and J by 5 bases; unmatched bases: 6. The CDR3 loop is CASRGTGWTEAFF. The CDR3 nucleotides are TGTGCCAGCCGGGGGACAGGGTGGACTGAAGCTTTCTTT.

The gene calls are TRBV5-1 and TRBJ1-1, with D possibly being TRBD1 (5 bases). Germline V gives CDR1 SGHRS, CDR2 YFSETQ. This CDR3 region has 14 residues. Trimming took 3 bases from V and 3 from J, leaving 12 bases between them. CDR3 loop: CASSSQGQDTEAFF. CDR3 coding DNA: TGCGCCAGCAGCTCTCAGGGCCAGGACACTGAAGCTTTCTTT.

This clone was seen just once. The chain couples TRBV19 to TRBJ2-7; the D gene is possibly TRBD1 (5 bases). Trimming removed 5 bases at V and 0 bases at J, with 17 bases between. CDR1 is LNHDA and CDR2 is SQIVND in the germline V gene (reference sequence). The CDR3 runs to 16 residues. DNA for the CDR3: TGTGCCAGTAGTCTACAGGTGCAGGCTCCCTCCTACGAGCAGTACTTC. It specifies CASSLQVQAPSYEQYF.

The sample holds many counts of this clone. Other DNA sequences from this sample encode an identical CDR3 as well. The chain has TRBV10-3 and TRBJ2-7, with D unresolved. Trimming cost V 0 bases and J 3 bases, with 9 bases left between them. The CDR3 length is 14 residues. CDR1 and CDR2 (germline): ENHRY, SYGVKD. CDR3 in amino acids: CAISESSRYYEQYF. As DNA, the CDR3 is TGTGCCATCAGTGAGTCCAGTCGCTACTACGAGCAGTACTTC.

This clone was seen a few times. This chain links TRBV19 with TRBJ2-5; D is possibly TRBD1 (5 bases). The ends were cut back, 3 bases at V and 2 bases at J, with 7 bases in the middle. The length of the CDR3 is 13 residues. CDR1 is LNHDA, CDR2 SQIVND, per germline (reference sequence). This chain's CDR3 is CASSIRQQETQYF. The CDR3 nucleotides are TGTGCCAGTAGTATCAGACAGCAAGAGACCCAGTACTTC.

This clone was detected only a few times. The rearrangement links TRBV4-2 to TRBJ1-2; D is undetermined. V lost 0 bases and J lost 3, with 11 bases in between. Germline CDR1 is LGHNA and CDR2 is YNFKEQ. This CDR3 region has 15 residues. CDR3 sequence reads: CASSQEEGGHYGYTF. In nucleotides, the CDR3 is TGTGCCAGCAGCCAAGAGGAGGGCGGCCACTATGGCTACACCTTC.

V and J are TRBV28 and TRBJ1-2; possibly TRBD1 for D (6 bases). This CDR3 contains 13 residues. The V end lost 5 bases, the J end lost 4 bases, and 11 bases lay between the germline ends. The germline V gene encodes CDR1 MDHEN and CDR2 SYDVKM. DNA for the CDR3: TGTGCCAGCAGTCGGGCAGGGGCCTATGGCTACACCTTC. Protein sequence: CASSRAGAYGYTF.

Worth noting for this clone: Other nucleotide sequences in the sample specify the same CDR3. The rearrangement uses TRBV7-9 and TRBJ2-7; 8 bases match TRBD2. The V and J ends lost 5 bases and 0 bases, in that order; junction bases with no gene match: 6. The CDR3 has 15 amino acids. Germline loops: CDR1 SEHNR, CDR2 FQNEAQ (reference sequence). The CDR3: CASSQLAGLSYEQYF. The CDR3 DNA sequence: TGTGCCAGCAGCCAGCTAGCGGGCCTCTCCTACGAGCAGTACTTC.

A word on this clone: A much larger clone sits a single nucleotide away, making a read error possible. The chain is built from TRBV28 and TRBJ2-7; a weak D match, TRBD1 (5 bases). V was trimmed by 1 base and J by 6 bases, leaving 7 bases between them. CDR1 is MDHEN and CDR2 is SYDVKM in the germline V gene. This CDR3 spans 12 amino acids. The DNA for the CDR3 is TGTGCCAGCAGTTTATTTAGGGGCGAGCAGTACTTC. This encodes CASSLFRGEQYF. The variable domain in full, with the rest retrieved from reference TRBV28 and TRBJ2-7, is DVKVTQSSRYLVKRTGEKVFLECVQDMDHENMFWYRQDPGLGLRLIYFSYDVKMKEKGDIPEGYSVSREKKERFSLILESASTNQTSMYLCASSLFRGEQYFGPGTRLTVT.

This chain links TRBV6-6 with TRBJ1-6; D call uncertain. V dropped 8 bases and J dropped 9 bases, with 14 bases sitting between them. CDR1 and CDR2 from the germline V gene are MNHNY and SVGAGI (reference sequence). CDR3 length equals 13 residues. The CDR3 nucleotides are TGTGCCAGCCAAAGGGAAGGGCGTTCACCCCTCCACTTT. Translated, it gives CASQREGRSPLHF.

In regard to this clone: This may come from a read error, since a much larger clone is one base off. The chain is built from TRBV4-2 and TRBJ2-1, with no clear D. This CDR3 spans 12 amino acids. The V end was cut by 4 bases, the J end by 8 bases, with 9 bases between. Germline V gene lookup returns CDR1 LGHNA and CDR2 YNFKEQ. The CDR3 spells CASSLSRYEQFF. The CDR3 coding sequence is TGTGCCAGCAGCCTAAGCCGGTATGAGCAGTTCTTC.

This chain connects TRBV7-9 to TRBJ2-1, with D possibly TRBD2 on 6 matching bases. There are 15 residues in the CDR3. V was shortened by 4 bases and J by 2 bases, with 12 bases between the two germline ends. CDR1 SEHNR and CDR2 FQNEAQ come from the germline V gene (reference sequence). CDR3 DNA sequence: TGTGCCAGCAGCTCTCGACTAGGCACCTACAATGAGCAGTTCTTC. This sequence encodes CASSSRLGTYNEQFF.

The rearrangement joins TRBV7-2 to TRBJ2-1; 9 bases fit TRBD2. The germline V gene encodes CDR1 SGHTA and CDR2 FQGNSA. The CDR3 has 15 residues. Germline trimming cut 6 bases from V and 7 bases from J; bases unmatched to any gene: 10. The CDR3 sequence: CASRRGGRARNEQFF. Here the CDR3 DNA reads TGTGCCAGCAGGAGGGGCGGGAGGGCCCGAAATGAGCAGTTCTTC.

This clone has at least ten counts. The chain employs TRBV7-3 and TRBJ2-2; D is uncertain. The CDR3 runs 14 residues. Germline V gene sequence: CDR1 SGHTA, CDR2 FQGTGA. The V end lost 2 bases, the J end lost 3 bases, and 7 bases lay between the germline ends. The CDR3 nucleotides are TGTGCCAGCAGCTTACCTAGGCACACCGGGGAGCTGTTTTTT. It yields the protein CASSLPRHTGELFF.

The chain couples TRBV5-6 to TRBJ1-2, with D unclear. In germline, CDR1 is SGHDT, CDR2 YYEEEE. This CDR3 spans 15 amino acids. Trimming removed 1 base at V and 4 bases at J, with 14 bases between. The CDR3 DNA sequence: TGTGCCAGCAGCTTGAACGTTGTCGTCCTCTATGGCTACACCTTC. As protein: CASSLNVVVLYGYTF.

The chain combines TRBV18 with TRBJ2-1; D is ambiguous. CDR1 is KGHSH, CDR2 LQKENI, per germline. The germline V and J ends were trimmed by 4 bases and 5 bases, with 9 bases remaining between them. The length of the CDR3 is 13 residues. CDR3 DNA sequence: TGTGCCAGCTCACTGAATGCCAACAATGAGCAGTTCTTC. It codes for CASSLNANNEQFF.

The CDR3 is CASSLGLRVTEAFF. CDR3 DNA sequence: TGTGCCAGCAGCTTGGGGCTACGGGTCACTGAAGCTTTCTTT. The V gene is TRBV11-2, the J gene TRBJ1-1; the D gene is possibly TRBD1 (5 bases). Germline V gene data show CDR1 as SGHAT and CDR2 as FQNNGV. V lost 3 bases, J lost 4 bases, and 12 bases lay in between. The CDR3 length is 14 residues.

Here the CDR3 reads CASSWTAGEAFF. The CDR3, as DNA: TGCGCCAGCAGCTGGACGGCTGGTGAAGCTTTCTTT. V is TRBV5-1 and J is TRBJ1-1; D gene ambiguous. The CDR3 has 12 amino acids. V lost 3 bases and J 7 bases, leaving 10 bases between the germline ends. Germline CDR1 reads SGHRS; CDR2 reads YFSETQ.

A remark on this clone: A clone one base away is much larger, so this may be a read error. The missing conserved phenylalanine or tryptophan at the end of this CDR3 makes a read error likely. This chain connects TRBV6-5 to TRBJ2-7; 12 nucleotides line up with TRBD2. Germline values: CDR1 MNHEY, CDR2 SVGAGI. The CDR3 consists of 15 residues. V lost 4 bases, J lost 5 bases, and 6 bases stayed unmatched. The CDR3 DNA follows: TGTGCCAGCAGTTCCCTAGCGGGAGGGCAGGACGAGCAGTACCTC. The encoded protein is CASSSLAGGQDEQYL.

This clone was seen once. CDR3 sequence: CASSFGANYGYTF. CDR3 DNA: TGTGCCAGCAGTTTTGGCGCGAACTATGGCTACACCTTC. The chain carries TRBV28 and TRBJ1-2; D is unclear. Germline V CDR1 and CDR2: MDHEN, SYDVKM. The CDR3 is 13 amino acids. V dropped 3 bases and J dropped 2 bases, with 7 bases sitting between them.

V usage is TRBV28 and J usage is TRBJ1-1; D is ambiguous. This CDR3 is 12 amino acids long. Germline CDR1 reads MDHEN; CDR2 reads SYDVKM. The V end lost 1 base, the J end lost 7 bases, and 7 bases lay between the germline ends. CDR3 nucleotides: TGTGCCAGCAGTTTATTTACAGTTGAAGCTTTCTTT. This gives the protein CASSLFTVEAFF.